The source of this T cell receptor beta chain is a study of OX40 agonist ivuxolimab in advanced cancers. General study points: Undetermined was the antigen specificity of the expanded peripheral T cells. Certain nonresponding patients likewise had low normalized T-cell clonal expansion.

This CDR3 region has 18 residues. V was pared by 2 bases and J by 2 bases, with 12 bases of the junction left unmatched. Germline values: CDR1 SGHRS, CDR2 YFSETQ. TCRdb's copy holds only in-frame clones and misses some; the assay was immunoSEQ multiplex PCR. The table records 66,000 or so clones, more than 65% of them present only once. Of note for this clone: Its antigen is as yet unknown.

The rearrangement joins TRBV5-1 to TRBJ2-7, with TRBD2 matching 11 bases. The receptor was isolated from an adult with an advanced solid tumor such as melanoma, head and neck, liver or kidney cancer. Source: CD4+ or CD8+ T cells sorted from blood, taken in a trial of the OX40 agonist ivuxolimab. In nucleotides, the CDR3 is TGCGCCAGCAGCTTACAACCTCCGACTAGCGGGATAACCTACGAGCAGTACTTC. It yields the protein CASSLQPPTSGITYEQYF.